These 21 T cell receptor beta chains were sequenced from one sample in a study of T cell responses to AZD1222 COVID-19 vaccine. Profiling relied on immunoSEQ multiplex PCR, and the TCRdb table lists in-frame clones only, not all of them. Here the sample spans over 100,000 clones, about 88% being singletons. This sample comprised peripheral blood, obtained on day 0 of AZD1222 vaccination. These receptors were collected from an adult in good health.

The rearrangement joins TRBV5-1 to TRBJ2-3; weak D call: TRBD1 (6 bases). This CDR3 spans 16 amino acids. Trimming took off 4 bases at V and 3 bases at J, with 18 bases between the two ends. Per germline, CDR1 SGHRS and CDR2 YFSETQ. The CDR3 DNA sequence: TGCGCCAGCAGCCAGGGACATGCCTCTCGGACAGATACGCAGTATTTT. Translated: CASSQGHASRTDTQYF.

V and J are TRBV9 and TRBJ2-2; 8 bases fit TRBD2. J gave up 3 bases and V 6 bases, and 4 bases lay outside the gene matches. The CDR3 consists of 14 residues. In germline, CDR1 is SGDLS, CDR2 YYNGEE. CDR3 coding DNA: TGTGCCAGCACGGCTAGCGGGTACACCGGGGAGCTGTTTTTT. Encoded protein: CASTASGYTGELFF.

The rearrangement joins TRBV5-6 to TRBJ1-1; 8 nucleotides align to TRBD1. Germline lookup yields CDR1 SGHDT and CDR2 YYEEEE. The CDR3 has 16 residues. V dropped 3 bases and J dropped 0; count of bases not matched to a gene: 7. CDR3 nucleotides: TGTGCCAGCAGCTACGGACAGGGCTTTTTGAACACTGAAGCTTTCTTT. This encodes CASSYGQGFLNTEAFF.

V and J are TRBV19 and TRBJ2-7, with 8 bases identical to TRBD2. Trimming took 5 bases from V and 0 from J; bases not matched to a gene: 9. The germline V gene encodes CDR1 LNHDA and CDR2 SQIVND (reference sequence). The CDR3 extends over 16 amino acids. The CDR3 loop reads CASSPDGGGFSYEQYF. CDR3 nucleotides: TGTGCCAGTAGTCCGGACGGGGGGGGATTCTCCTACGAGCAGTACTTC. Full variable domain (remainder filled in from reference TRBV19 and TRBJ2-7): DGGITQSPKYLFRKEGQNVTLSCEQNLNHDAMYWYRQDPGQGLRLIYYSQIVNDFQKGDIAEGYSVSREKKESFPLTVTSAQKNPTAFYLCASSPDGGGFSYEQYFGPGTRLTVT.

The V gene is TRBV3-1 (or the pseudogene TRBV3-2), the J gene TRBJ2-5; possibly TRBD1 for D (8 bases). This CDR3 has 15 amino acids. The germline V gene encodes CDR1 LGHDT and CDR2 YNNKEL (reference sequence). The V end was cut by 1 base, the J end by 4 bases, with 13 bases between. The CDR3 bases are TGTGCCAGCAGCCAAGTACACAGGGGGGGAGAGACCCAGTACTTC. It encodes CASSQVHRGGETQYF.

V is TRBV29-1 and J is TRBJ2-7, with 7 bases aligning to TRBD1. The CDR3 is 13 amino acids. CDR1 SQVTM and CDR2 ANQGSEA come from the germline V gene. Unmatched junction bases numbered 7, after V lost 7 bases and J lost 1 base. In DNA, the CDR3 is TGCAGCGCGGGACAGCTGGGGTCCTACGAGCAGTACTTC. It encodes CSAGQLGSYEQYF.

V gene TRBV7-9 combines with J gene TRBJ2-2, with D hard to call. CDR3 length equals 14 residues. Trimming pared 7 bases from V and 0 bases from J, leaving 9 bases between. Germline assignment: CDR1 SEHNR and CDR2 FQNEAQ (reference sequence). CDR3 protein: CASTPVANTGELFF. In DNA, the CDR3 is TGTGCCAGCACCCCTGTCGCGAACACCGGGGAGCTGTTTTTT.

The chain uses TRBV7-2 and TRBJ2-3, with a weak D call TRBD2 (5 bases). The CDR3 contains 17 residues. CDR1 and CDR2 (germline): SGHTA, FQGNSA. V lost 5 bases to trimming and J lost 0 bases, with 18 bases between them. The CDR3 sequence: CASSPQASWTSTDTQYF. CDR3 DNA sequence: TGTGCCAGCAGCCCCCAGGCTAGCTGGACTAGCACAGATACGCAGTATTTT.

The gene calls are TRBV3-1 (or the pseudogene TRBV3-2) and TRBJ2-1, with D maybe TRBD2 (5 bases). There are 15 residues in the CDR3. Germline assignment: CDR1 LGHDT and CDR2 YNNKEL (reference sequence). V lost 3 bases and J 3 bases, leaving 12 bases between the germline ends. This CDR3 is CASSQPGKNYNEQFF. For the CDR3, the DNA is TGTGCCAGCAGCCAGCCCGGGAAGAACTACAATGAGCAGTTCTTC.

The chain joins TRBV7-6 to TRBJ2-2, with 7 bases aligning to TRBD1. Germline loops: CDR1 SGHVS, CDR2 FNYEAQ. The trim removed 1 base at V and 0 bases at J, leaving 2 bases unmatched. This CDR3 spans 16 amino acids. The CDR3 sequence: CASSLGQGANTGELFF. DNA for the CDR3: TGTGCCAGCAGCTTAGGACAGGGAGCGAACACCGGGGAGCTGTTTTTT.

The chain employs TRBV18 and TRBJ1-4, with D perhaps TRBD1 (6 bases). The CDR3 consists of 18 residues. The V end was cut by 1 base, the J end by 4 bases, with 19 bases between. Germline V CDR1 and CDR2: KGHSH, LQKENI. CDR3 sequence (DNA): TGTGCCAGCTCACCACTCGTTCGGGGCCACAGGGTTAATGAAAAACTGTTTTTT. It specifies CASSPLVRGHRVNEKLFF.

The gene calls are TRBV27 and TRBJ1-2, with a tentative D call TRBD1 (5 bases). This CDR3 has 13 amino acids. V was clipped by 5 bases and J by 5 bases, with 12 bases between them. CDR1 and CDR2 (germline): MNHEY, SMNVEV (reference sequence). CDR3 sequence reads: CASSPLGGYGYTF. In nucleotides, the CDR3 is TGTGCCAGCAGTCCTCTTGGGGGGTATGGCTACACCTTC.

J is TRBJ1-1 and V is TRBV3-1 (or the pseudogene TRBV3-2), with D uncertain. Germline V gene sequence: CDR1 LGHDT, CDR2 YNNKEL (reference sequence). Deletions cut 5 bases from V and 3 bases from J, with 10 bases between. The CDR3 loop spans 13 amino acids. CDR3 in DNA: TGTGCCAGCAGCATCGCGGGGTACACTGAAGCTTTCTTT. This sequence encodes CASSIAGYTEAFF.

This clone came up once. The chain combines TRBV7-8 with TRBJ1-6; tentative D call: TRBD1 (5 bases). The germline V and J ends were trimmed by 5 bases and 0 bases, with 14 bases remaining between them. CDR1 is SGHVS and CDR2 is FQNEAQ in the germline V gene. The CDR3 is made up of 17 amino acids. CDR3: CASSPVEGSSYNSPLHF. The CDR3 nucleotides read TGTGCCAGCAGCCCGGTAGAGGGGTCCTCCTATAATTCACCCCTCCACTTT.

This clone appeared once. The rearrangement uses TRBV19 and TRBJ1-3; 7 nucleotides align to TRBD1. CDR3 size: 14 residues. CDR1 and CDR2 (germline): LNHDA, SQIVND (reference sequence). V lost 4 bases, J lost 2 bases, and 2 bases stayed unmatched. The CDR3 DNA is TGTGCCAGTAGTACAGGGGGTGCTGGAAACACCATATATTTT. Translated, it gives CASSTGGAGNTIYF.

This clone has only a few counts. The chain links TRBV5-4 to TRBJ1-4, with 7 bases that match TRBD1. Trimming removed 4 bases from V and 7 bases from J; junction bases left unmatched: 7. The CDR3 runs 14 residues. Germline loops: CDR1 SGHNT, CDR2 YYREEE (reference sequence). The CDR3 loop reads CASSETGTAEKLFF. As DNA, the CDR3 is TGTGCCAGCAGCGAGACCGGGACAGCTGAAAAACTGTTTTTT.

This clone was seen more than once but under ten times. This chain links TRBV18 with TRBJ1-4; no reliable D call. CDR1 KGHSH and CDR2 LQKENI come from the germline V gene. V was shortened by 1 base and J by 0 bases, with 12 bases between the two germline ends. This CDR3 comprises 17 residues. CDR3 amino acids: CASSPRTAFATNEKLFF. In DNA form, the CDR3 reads TGTGCCAGCTCACCACGAACGGCGTTTGCAACTAATGAAAAACTGTTTTTT.

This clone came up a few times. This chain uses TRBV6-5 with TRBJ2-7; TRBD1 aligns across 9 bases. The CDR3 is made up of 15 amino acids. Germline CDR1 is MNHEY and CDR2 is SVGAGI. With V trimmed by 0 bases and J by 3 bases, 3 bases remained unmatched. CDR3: CASSYSRDRVYEQYV. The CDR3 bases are TGTGCCAGCAGTTACTCGCGGGACAGGGTCTACGAGCAGTACGTC.

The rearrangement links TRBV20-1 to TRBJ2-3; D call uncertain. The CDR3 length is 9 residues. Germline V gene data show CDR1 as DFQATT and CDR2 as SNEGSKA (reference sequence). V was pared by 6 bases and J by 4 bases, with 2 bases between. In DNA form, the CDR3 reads TGCAGTGCACCAGATACGCAGTATTTT. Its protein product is CSAPDTQYF.

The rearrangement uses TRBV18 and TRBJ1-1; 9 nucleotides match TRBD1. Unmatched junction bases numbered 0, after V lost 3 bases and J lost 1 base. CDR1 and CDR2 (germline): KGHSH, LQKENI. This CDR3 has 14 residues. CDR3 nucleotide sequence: TGTGCCAGCTCACCGGGACAGGGGAACACTGAAGCTTTCTTT. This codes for CASSPGQGNTEAFF.

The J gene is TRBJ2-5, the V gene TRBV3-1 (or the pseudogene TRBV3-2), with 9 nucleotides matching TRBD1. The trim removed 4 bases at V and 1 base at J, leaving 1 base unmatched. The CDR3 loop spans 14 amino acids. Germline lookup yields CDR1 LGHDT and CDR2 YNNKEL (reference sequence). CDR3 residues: CASSRDRAQETQYF. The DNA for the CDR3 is TGTGCCAGCAGCCGGGACAGGGCCCAAGAGACCCAGTACTTC.